This T cell receptor beta chain appears in the sequencing data of a study of response to subunit inactivated influenza vaccine. This clonotype showed up many times. MiXCR, run by TCRdb on the RT-PCR reads, gives a single entry per CDR3 protein. The table includes 600,000 to 850,000 distinct CDR3 sequences, 12% to 15% detected once. The CDR3 is 16 residues long. The V segment lost 3 bases and the J segment 0 bases; nucleotides outside the gene matches: 2. Germline loops: CDR1 MDHEN, CDR2 SYDVKM. The chain joins TRBV28 to TRBJ2-6, with 7 bases lining up with TRBD1. Source: PBMCs from blood, taken about 14 days before vaccination. The sequence derives from a man in his forties or fifties who received an inactivated influenza vaccine. CDR3 amino acids: CASSLDRHSGANVLTF. Written as DNA, the CDR3 is TGTGCCAGCAGTTTGGACAGGCACTCTGGGGCCAACGTCCTGACTTTC.